The 17 T cell receptor beta chains in this list originate from one sample, sequenced in a study of cytomegalovirus exposure and HLA in healthy donors. Amplification used 60 Vbeta primers and 13 Jbeta primers. Only in-frame clones appear in the TCRdb table, and some are missing; sequencing was by immunoSEQ multiplex PCR. Among around 55,000 clones, 55% to 85% were seen once, and the ten largest hold about 32%. Sequencing input: PBMCs. The receptor source for this set is a middle-aged man in good health and CMV-seropositive.

V gene TRBV11-2 combines with J gene TRBJ1-2; tentatively, D is TRBD1 (5 bases). The V end lost 3 bases, the J end lost 10 bases, and 18 bases lay between the germline ends. Germline CDR1 and CDR2: SGHAT and FQNNGV. CDR3 length: 14 amino acids. The CDR3 is CASSFAGTGFDYTF. CDR3 in DNA: TGTGCCAGCAGCTTCGCGGGGACGGGGTTTGACTACACCTTC.

The genes are TRBV6-1 and TRBJ2-7; 9 bases align to TRBD1. This CDR3 spans 15 amino acids. Trimming at V came to 5 bases and at J to 3 bases, leaving 8 bases not matched to a gene. The germline V gene has CDR1 MNHNS and CDR2 SASEGT. The CDR3 DNA follows: TGTGCCAGCAGTTTCAACCGGGACAGGGACTACGAGCAGTACTTC. The encoded protein is CASSFNRDRDYEQYF.

The chain is built from TRBV12-5 and TRBJ1-5; tentatively, D is TRBD1 (6 bases). Germline V CDR1 and CDR2: LGHNT, FRNRAP. Trimming removed 6 bases from V and 0 bases from J, with 21 bases in between. This CDR3 has 18 amino acids. This chain's CDR3 is CASGPKTGLGDSNQPQHF. The CDR3, as DNA: TGTGCTAGTGGACCGAAGACAGGCCTAGGGGATAGCAATCAGCCCCAGCATTTT.

A few counts support this clone. This sequence joins TRBV5-6 and TRBJ1-2; 10 bases agree with TRBD1. V was pared by 3 bases and J by 8 bases, with 7 bases of the junction left unmatched. The CDR3 runs 14 residues. The germline V gene encodes CDR1 SGHDT and CDR2 YYEEEE. The CDR3, as DNA: TGTGCCAGCAGCTCCCGAACGACAGGGGGCGGCTACACCTTC. This codes for CASSSRTTGGGYTF.

The chain links TRBV6-5 to TRBJ1-2; D call uncertain. V lost 1 base and J 4 bases, leaving 7 bases between the germline ends. This CDR3 region has 13 residues. Germline V gene data show CDR1 as MNHEY and CDR2 as SVGAGI. The CDR3 DNA is TGTGCCAGCAGTTACTTGGAGGGCTATGGCTACACCTTC. Its translation is CASSYLEGYGYTF.

The chain has TRBV6-1 and TRBJ1-3, with TRBD1 matching over 7 bases. The V segment lost 7 bases and the J segment 0 bases; nucleotides outside the gene matches: 6. Germline CDR1 is MNHNS and CDR2 is SASEGT. The length of the CDR3 is 15 residues. CDR3 DNA: TGTGCCAGCAAGGGACAGCCTAGCTCTGGAAACACCATATATTTT. Translating gives CASKGQPSSGNTIYF.

This chain links TRBV2 with TRBJ1-2, with 7 bases that match TRBD1. This CDR3 contains 12 residues. Germline V gene data show CDR1 as SNHLY and CDR2 as FYNNEI. V trimming: 6 bases; J trimming: 7 bases; junction bases outside the gene matches: 5. The CDR3 sequence: CASRGTVLGYTF. CDR3 coding DNA: TGTGCCAGCAGGGGGACAGTTCTTGGCTACACCTTC.

This chain links TRBV29-1 with TRBJ2-5; TRBD1 aligns across 12 bases. Trimming at V came to 4 bases and at J to 5 bases, leaving 8 bases not matched to a gene. The CDR3 is 15 residues long. Germline values: CDR1 SQVTM, CDR2 ANQGSEA. The chain's CDR3 is CSVGKGQGAGETQYF. DNA for the CDR3: TGCAGCGTTGGGAAGGGACAGGGGGCGGGGGAGACCCAGTACTTC.

The rearrangement uses TRBV2 and TRBJ2-7; TRBD2 aligns across 8 bases. Per the germline V gene, CDR1 is SNHLY and CDR2 is FYNNEI. The CDR3 is 14 amino acids. The V segment lost 5 bases and the J segment 4 bases; nucleotides outside the gene matches: 7. CDR3 nucleotides: TGTGCCAGCAGTCCCCGGGGGGGTAGGTACGAGCAGTACTTC. Its protein is CASSPRGGRYEQYF. Combining the CDR3 with reference TRBV2 and TRBJ2-7 gives the whole variable domain EPEVTQTPSHQVTQMGQEVILRCVPISNHLYFYWYRQILGQKVEFLVSFYNNEISEKSEIFDDQFSVERPDGSNFTLKIRSTKLEDSAMYFCASSPRGGRYEQYFGPGTRLTVT.

The CDR3 nucleotides are TGTGCCAGCAGTGTTTTACAGGGGGCGTTCAATGAGCAGTTCTTC. Translation: CASSVLQGAFNEQFF. This chain connects TRBV2 to TRBJ2-1; 9 nucleotides agree with TRBD1. The CDR3 totals 15 residues. Germline lookup yields CDR1 SNHLY and CDR2 FYNNEI. V was clipped by 4 bases and J by 6 bases; unmatched bases: 7.

The V gene is TRBV5-6, the J gene TRBJ2-7, with D tentatively TRBD1 (6 bases). There are 15 residues in the CDR3. Trimming stripped 4 bases from V and 5 bases from J, with 19 bases between. The germline CDR1 and CDR2 sequences are SGHDT and YYEEEE. CDR3: CASSQVGATWNEQYF. In DNA, the CDR3 is TGTGCCAGCAGCCAAGTGGGGGCTACCTGGAACGAGCAGTACTTC.

The gene calls are TRBV6-5 and TRBJ2-7, with 8 nucleotides matching TRBD1. Trimming took 4 bases from V and 7 from J; bases not matched to a gene: 3. The CDR3 has 12 amino acids. Germline-derived CDR1 and CDR2 are MNHEY and SVGAGI. CDR3 DNA: TGTGCCAGCAGTTTCAACAGGGGGGAGCAGTACTTC. Its translation is CASSFNRGEQYF.

The chain recombines TRBV6-1 with TRBJ2-1; 9 nucleotides agree with TRBD1. Germline CDR1 MNHNS, CDR2 SASEGT. Trimming removed 2 bases from V and 11 bases from J; junction bases left unmatched: 7. The CDR3 is 14 residues long. CDR3 sequence: CASSESGQGEKQFF. The CDR3, as DNA: TGTGCCAGCAGTGAATCGGGACAGGGTGAAAAGCAGTTCTTC.

This chain joins TRBV5-1 and TRBJ2-3; D call uncertain. The germline CDR1 and CDR2 sequences are SGHRS and YFSETQ. The CDR3 length is 14 residues. The V and J ends lost 4 bases and 2 bases respectively, with 11 bases between them. As DNA, the CDR3 is TGCGCCAGCAGCGTGTATACTCACACAGATACGCAGTATTTT. The encoded protein is CASSVYTHTDTQYF.

This chain uses TRBV18 with TRBJ2-3; D gene ambiguous. Trimming cost V 3 bases and J 6 bases, with 7 bases left between them. Germline V gives CDR1 KGHSH, CDR2 LQKENI. The CDR3 sequence is 12 residues long. The CDR3 DNA reads TGTGCCAGCTCACCCTCCCGGGATACGCAGTATTTT. It encodes CASSPSRDTQYF.

The count of this clone is one. This chain connects TRBV2 to TRBJ2-2; no clear D. The ends were cut back, 5 bases at V and 1 base at J, with 2 bases in the middle. Germline V CDR1 and CDR2: SNHLY, FYNNEI. This CDR3 is built from 12 residues. Written as DNA, the CDR3 is TGTGCCAGCAGTCAGAACACCGGGGAGCTGTTTTTT. Protein sequence: CASSQNTGELFF.

The chain combines TRBV5-1 with TRBJ1-4, with D perhaps matching TRBD1 (5 bases). The CDR3 runs to 14 residues. V was cut by 6 bases and J by 4 bases, with 13 bases left in between. CDR1 is SGHRS and CDR2 is YFSETQ in the germline V gene. CDR3 residues: CASNEGGGNEKLFF. DNA for the CDR3: TGCGCCAGCAATGAGGGCGGGGGTAATGAAAAACTGTTTTTT.